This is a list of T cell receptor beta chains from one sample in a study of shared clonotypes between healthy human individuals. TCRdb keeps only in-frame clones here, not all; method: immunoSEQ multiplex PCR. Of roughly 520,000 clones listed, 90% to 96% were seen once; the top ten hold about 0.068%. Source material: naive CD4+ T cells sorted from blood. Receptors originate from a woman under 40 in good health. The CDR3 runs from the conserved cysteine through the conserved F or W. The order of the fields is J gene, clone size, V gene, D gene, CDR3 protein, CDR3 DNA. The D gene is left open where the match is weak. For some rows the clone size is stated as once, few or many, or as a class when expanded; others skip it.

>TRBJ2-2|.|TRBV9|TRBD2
CASSPGLAGGNTGELFF
TGTGCCAGCAGCCCCGGACTAGCGGGAGGTAACACCGGGGAGCTGTTTTTT
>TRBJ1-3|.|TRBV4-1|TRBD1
CASSQGQGNGNTIYF
TGCGCCAGCAGCCAAGGACAGGGGAATGGAAACACCATATATTTT
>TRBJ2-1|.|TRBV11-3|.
CASSLRDEQFF
TGTGCCAGCAGCTTGAGGGATGAGCAGTTCTTC
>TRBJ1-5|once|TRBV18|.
CASSPETGSNQPQHF
TGTGCCAGCTCACCCGAAACAGGGAGCAATCAGCCCCAGCATTTT
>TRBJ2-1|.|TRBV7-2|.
CASSLGLLADRTTEQFF
TGTGCCAGCAGCTTAGGCCTTTTAGCGGATAGGACAACTGAGCAGTTCTTC
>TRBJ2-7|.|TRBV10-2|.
CATYTRSEQYF
TGCGCCACCTACACTAGGTCCGAGCAGTACTTC
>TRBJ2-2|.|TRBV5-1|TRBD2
CASSLVAGVSTGELFF
TGCGCCAGCAGCTTGGTTGCGGGAGTTTCAACCGGGGAGCTGTTTTTT
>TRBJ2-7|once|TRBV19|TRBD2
CASSRTGTRLYYEQYF
TGTGCCAGTAGTAGAACCGGGACTAGGCTGTACTACGAGCAGTACTTC
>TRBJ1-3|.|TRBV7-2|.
CASSFWASSGNTIYF
TGTGCCAGCAGCTTTTGGGCGAGCTCTGGAAACACCATATATTTT
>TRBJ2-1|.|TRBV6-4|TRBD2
CASSALGGGSSYNEQFF
TGTGCCAGCAGTGCCCTCGGTGGCGGGAGCTCCTACAATGAGCAGTTCTTC
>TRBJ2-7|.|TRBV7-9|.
CASSRLWAQGSYEQYF
TGTGCCAGCAGCCGCCTGTGGGCTCAGGGCTCCTACGAGCAGTACTTC
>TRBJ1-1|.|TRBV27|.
CASRSWNAGGVWNTEAFF
TGTGCCAGCAGATCTTGGAACGCCGGGGGTGTCTGGAACACTGAAGCTTTCTTT
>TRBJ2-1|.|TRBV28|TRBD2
CASSQQGIGLAGGSYNEQFF
TGTGCCAGCAGTCAACAGGGTATCGGACTAGCGGGGGGCTCCTACAATGAGCAGTTCTTC
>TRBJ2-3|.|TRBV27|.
CASSSRGDTQYF
TGTGCCAGCAGTTCCAGGGGTGATACGCAGTATTTT
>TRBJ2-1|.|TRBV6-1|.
CASTLGHSSYNEQFF
TGTGCCAGCACTCTGGGCCATAGCTCCTACAATGAGCAGTTCTTC
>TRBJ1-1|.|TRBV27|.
CASSPSGQNTEAFF
TGTGCCAGCAGTCCATCGGGGCAGAACACTGAAGCTTTCTTT
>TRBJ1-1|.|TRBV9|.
CASSVEARRTTEAFF
TGTGCCAGCAGCGTAGAGGCCAGGAGGACCACTGAAGCTTTCTTT
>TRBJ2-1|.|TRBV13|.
CASSLGGLPSYNEQFF
TGTGCCAGCAGCTTAGGGGGTCTACCCTCCTACAATGAGCAGTTCTTC
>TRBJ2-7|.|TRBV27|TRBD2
CASSPPGTKGFHEQYF
TGTGCCAGCAGTCCCCCCGGGACTAAGGGTTTCCACGAGCAGTACTTC
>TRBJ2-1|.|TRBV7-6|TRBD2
CASSSNSGRFNEQFF
TGTGCCAGCAGCTCTAATAGCGGGAGGTTCAATGAGCAGTTCTTC
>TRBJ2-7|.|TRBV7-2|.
CASSVISYEQYF
TGTGCCAGCAGCGTTATCTCCTACGAGCAGTACTTC
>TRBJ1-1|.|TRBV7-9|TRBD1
CASSLARGTGERDTEAFF
TGTGCCAGCAGCTTAGCGCGCGGTACAGGGGAAAGAGACACTGAAGCTTTCTTT
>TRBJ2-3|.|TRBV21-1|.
CAGGQWGTDTQYF
TGTGCCGGAGGACAGTGGGGCACAGATACGCAGTATTTT
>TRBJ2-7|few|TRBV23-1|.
CASSRRQNTPYEQYF
TGCGCCAGCAGCCGTAGGCAGAACACCCCTTATGAGCAGTACTTC
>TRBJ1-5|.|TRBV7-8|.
CASSWNMGDQPQHF
TGTGCCAGCAGCTGGAATATGGGGGATCAGCCCCAGCATTTT
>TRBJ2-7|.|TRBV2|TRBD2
CASRVGPLTGAGAYEQYF
TGTGCCAGCAGAGTGGGACCTCTTACGGGAGCGGGAGCCTACGAGCAGTACTTC